This TCR beta chain was documented in a study of blood T cells in healthy people across ages. V trimming: 3 bases; J trimming: 2 bases; junction bases outside the gene matches: 5. The CDR3 is 15 amino acids. Germline CDR1 reads ENHRY; CDR2 reads SYGVKD. For the second PCR, which ran for 7 to 11 cycles, a sample-barcoded 5' primer and a J-beta primer mix were used. Each TCR beta cDNA got a 12-nucleotide random molecular identifier. TCRdb redid the calling of the 5' RACE reads with MiXCR, one entry per CDR3 protein. The repertoire includes about 580,000 distinct CDR3 sequences, around 48% of them detected once, and roughly 24% sits in the top ten.

The material sequenced was blood. The TCR comes from a man older than 75 in good health. The chain has TRBV10-3 and TRBJ2-5, with TRBD1 identical over 8 bases. CDR3 protein: CAISDSRGHQETQYF. The CDR3 bases are TGTGCCATCAGTGATTCCAGGGGGCATCAAGAGACCCAGTACTTC.